One sample yielded the 30 T cell receptor beta chains listed below, sequenced in a study of lung T cells in sarcoidosis with Löfgren's syndrome (dated by TCRdb to 2016 to 2017). Data came from an Illumina MiSeq. The public sequencing data were trimmed at Q25 with fastp and processed into clonotypes with MiXCR by TCRdb, which kept only in-frame beta chains. Rows are combined by CDR3 protein, so each entry shows the most common genes and DNA. The sample includes roughly 19,000 distinct CDR3 sequences, with 20% to 25% observed a single time. The ten biggest clones cover approximately 4% of the sample. The sequencing sample was made of CD4+ T cells from PBMCs. These receptors all stem from a human donor with sarcoidosis (Löfgren's syndrome or another form), or a control subject (not recorded which).

This clonotype was seen ten or more times. The chain employs TRBV28 and TRBJ2-5, with 9 positions matching TRBD1. The CDR3 spans 16 residues. Per the germline V gene, CDR1 is MDHEN and CDR2 is SYDVKM. Trimming cost V 2 bases and J 4 bases; bases outside gene matches: 8. CDR3 bases: TGTGCCAGCAGTTTACAAACAGGGGGCTTGGGAGAGACCCAGTACTTC. Translated: CASSLQTGGLGETQYF.

In this sample, this clonotype turned up many times. The chain recombines TRBV5-1 with TRBJ2-3; D gene unclear. Trimming pared 0 bases from V and 2 bases from J, leaving 7 bases between. CDR1 is SGHRS and CDR2 is YFSETQ in the germline V gene. CDR3 length: 14 residues. As DNA, the CDR3 is TGCGCCAGCAGCTTGGAGTCTTACACAGATACGCAGTATTTT. It translates to CASSLESYTDTQYF.

This clonotype showed up many times. The CDR3 loop is CASSQVWGTEAFF. The CDR3 DNA reads as TGTGCCAGCAGCCAAGTATGGGGAACTGAAGCTTTCTTT. The chain is built from TRBV3-1 and TRBJ1-1; D is unclear. The CDR3 spans 13 residues. Trimming cost V 1 base and J 5 bases, with 8 bases left between them. The V gene's germline CDR1 is LGHDT and CDR2 YNNKEL (reference sequence).

There are many counts of this clonotype. This chain links TRBV28 with TRBJ2-7; 13 positions match TRBD2. Germline V lookup: CDR1 MDHEN, CDR2 SYDVKM. Unmatched junction bases numbered 4, after V lost 5 bases and J lost 3 bases. There are 15 residues in the CDR3. This chain's CDR3 is CASSPGTSGNYEQYF. DNA of the CDR3: TGTGCCAGCAGTCCCGGGACTAGCGGGAACTACGAGCAGTACTTC.

This clonotype is labeled medium-sized. CDR3 sequence: CASRLEVGEQFF. For the CDR3, the DNA is TGTGCCAGCAGACTAGAAGTAGGGGAGCAGTTCTTC. The chain combines TRBV6-1 with TRBJ2-1; possible D gene TRBD2, 5 bases. The CDR3 has 12 amino acids. V was shortened by 6 bases and J by 10 bases, with 13 bases between the two germline ends. The germline V gene encodes CDR1 MNHNS and CDR2 SASEGT.

On this clonotype: Sequence at one end of the junction differs from germline and may be a read error. The gene calls are TRBV4-2 and TRBJ2-3, with 8 bases matching TRBD2. Germline lookup yields CDR1 LGHNA and CDR2 YNFKEQ. This CDR3 is built from 17 residues. CDR3 amino acids: CVSSQAPQAGVPDTQYF. Written as DNA, the CDR3 is TGTGTCAGCAGTCAAGCGCCCCAAGCGGGAGTGCCAGATACGCAGTATTTT.

In its sample, this clonotype was seen many times. The chain links TRBV12-3 or TRBV12-4 to TRBJ2-1; a possible D gene is TRBD2 (5 bases). The CDR3 spans 17 residues. Trimming shortened V by 4 bases and J by 0 bases, and 16 bases separated the two germline ends. The CDR3 loop reads CASSSLSGRGSYNEQFF. The CDR3 DNA follows: TGTGCCAGCAGTTCCCTATCGGGCCGGGGCTCCTACAATGAGCAGTTCTTC.

This clonotype was seen ten or more times. The chain employs TRBV24-1 and TRBJ2-3; a possible D gene is TRBD2 (5 bases). Germline CDR1 and CDR2: KGHDR and SFDVKD. With 1 base removed from V and 5 bases from J, the gap between germline ends came to 6 bases. The CDR3 sequence is 13 residues long. Here the CDR3 reads CATSDFGIDTQYF. CDR3 DNA sequence: TGTGCCACCAGTGATTTCGGGATAGATACGCAGTATTTT.

This clonotype was counted a single time. This may stem from a read error, because a much larger clone lies one nucleotide away. J is TRBJ1-5 and V is TRBV30; D might be TRBD1 (6 bases). CDR1 GTSNPN and CDR2 SVGIG come from the germline V gene (reference sequence). The V end was cut by 1 base, the J end by 4 bases, with 8 bases between. The CDR3 contains 13 residues. CDR3 amino acids: CAWSAQGNQPQHF. The CDR3 DNA follows: TGTGCCTGGAGTGCGCAGGGGAATCAGCCCCAGCATTTT.

This clonotype is judged medium-sized (0.01 to 0.1%). The CDR3 loop is CASSLGLAGYTDTQYF. The CDR3, as DNA: TGTGCCAGCAGTCTCGGACTAGCGGGGTACACAGATACGCAGTATTTT. V gene TRBV28 combines with J gene TRBJ2-3, with 12 positions matching TRBD2. The CDR3 totals 16 residues. J was trimmed by 2 bases and V by 5 bases; bases with no gene match: 5. Looked up from germline, CDR1 is MDHEN and CDR2 is SYDVKM.

This clonotype is labeled as medium-sized. This sequence joins TRBV10-3 and TRBJ2-3; TRBD2 matches 8 bases. The CDR3 is 15 amino acids. Losses at the gene ends were 7 bases for V and 2 bases for J; bases not matched to a gene: 8. Germline V gene sequence: CDR1 ENHRY, CDR2 SYGVKD. CDR3 residues: CAITDRGLDTDTQYF. In nucleotides, the CDR3 is TGTGCCATCACGGACCGGGGACTAGACACAGATACGCAGTATTTT.

V and J are TRBV4-2 and TRBJ1-3, with TRBD1 as a possible D gene (6 bases). The CDR3 has 16 residues. The germline CDR1 and CDR2 sequences are LGHNA and YNFKEQ. Trimming stripped 2 bases from V and 2 bases from J, with 13 bases between. CDR3 in amino acids: CASSQSGTLPGNTIYF. The CDR3 DNA sequence: TGTGCCAGCAGCCAATCGGGGACACTCCCTGGAAACACCATATATTTT.

This clonotype was observed many times. This chain uses TRBV25-1 with TRBJ2-3; D remains ambiguous. Deletions cut 3 bases from V and 4 bases from J, with 8 bases between. The CDR3 runs to 13 residues. The germline CDR1 and CDR2 sequences are MGHDK and SYGVNS. CDR3 region: CASSDPPPDTQYF. As DNA, the CDR3 is TGTGCCAGCAGTGACCCGCCCCCAGATACGCAGTATTTT.

This clonotype was counted ten times or more. The chain has TRBV24-1 and TRBJ2-5; 9 bases are shared with TRBD1. V was pared by 6 bases and J by 4 bases, with 11 bases of the junction left unmatched. The CDR3 loop spans 16 amino acids. Germline values: CDR1 KGHDR, CDR2 SFDVKD. The CDR3 protein is CATSPSTGGLPETQYF. CDR3 coding DNA: TGTGCCACCAGTCCCTCGACAGGGGGGCTCCCAGAGACCCAGTACTTC.

A word on this clonotype: Being one base from a much bigger clone, this may be a read error. This CDR3 is missing its conserved last phenylalanine or tryptophan, likely due to a read error. V and J are TRBV30 and TRBJ2-1; unclear D gene. The CDR3 is 12 amino acids. Trimming pared 2 bases from V and 10 bases from J, leaving 12 bases between. CDR1 and CDR2 (germline): GTSNPN, SVGIG (reference sequence). The CDR3 loop is CAWSLVVGEQFL. The CDR3 DNA is TGTGCCTGGAGTTTGGTGGTCGGCGAGCAGTTCCTC.

As to this clonotype: A junction end diverges from the germline sequence, so it may reflect a read error. The chain couples TRBV14 to TRBJ2-1, with 7 bases that match TRBD2. Germline CDR1 SGHDN, CDR2 FVKESK. This CDR3 is 19 amino acids long. The CDR3 spells CSSSQENRLARGIYNEQFF. The CDR3 region has the DNA TGTTCCAGCAGCCAAGAAAATAGACTAGCCCGGGGGATCTACAATGAGCAGTTCTTC.

Relative to its sample, this clonotype is medium-sized. The chain is built from TRBV6-1 and TRBJ2-5; 9 positions agree with TRBD1. Germline V lookup: CDR1 MNHNS, CDR2 SASEGT. Trimming at V came to 5 bases and at J to 2 bases, leaving 3 bases not matched to a gene. The CDR3 is 14 amino acids. The CDR3 is CASSSGTGQETQYF. CDR3 DNA: TGTGCCAGCAGTTCTGGGACAGGGCAAGAGACCCAGTACTTC.

The chain is built from TRBV20-1 and TRBJ1-1; D not resolved. Germline CDR1 reads DFQATT; CDR2 reads SNEGSKA (reference sequence). Trimming took off 3 bases at V and 6 bases at J, with 14 bases between the two ends. The CDR3 has 13 residues. Here the CDR3 reads CSASRGPDAEAFF. Written as DNA, the CDR3 is TGCAGTGCTAGCCGTGGACCAGACGCTGAAGCTTTCTTT.

This clonotype is medium-sized. V is TRBV15 and J is TRBJ2-1, with D possibly being TRBD1 (6 bases). The V gene's germline CDR1 is LNHNV and CDR2 YYDKDF (reference sequence). CDR3 size: 16 residues. V was trimmed by 1 base and J by 2 bases, leaving 12 bases between them. The CDR3 here is CATSRGTGWTYNEQFF. CDR3 sequence (DNA): TGTGCCACCAGCAGAGGTACAGGGTGGACCTACAATGAGCAGTTCTTC.

This clonotype has more than one count but fewer than ten. The chain has TRBV29-1 and TRBJ1-2, with D perhaps TRBD1 (5 bases). Germline V gene sequence: CDR1 SQVTM, CDR2 ANQGSEA. The CDR3 contains 12 residues. V gave up 1 base and J gave up 3 bases, with 6 bases separating them. The CDR3 spells CSVEGGDYGYTF. DNA of the CDR3: TGCAGCGTTGAAGGGGGGGACTATGGCTACACCTTC.

As to this clonotype: This may come from a read error, since a much larger clone is one base off. This chain joins TRBV7-6 and TRBJ2-3; no firm D call. Germline V gene sequence: CDR1 SGHVS, CDR2 FNYEAQ. V was shortened by 5 bases and J by 4 bases, with 7 bases between the two germline ends. The CDR3 has 12 residues. CDR3 in amino acids: CASSPRADTQYF. The CDR3 nucleotides are TGTGCCAGCAGCCCCCGCGCAGATACGCAGTATTTT.

V usage is TRBV3-1 and J usage is TRBJ1-2, with 7 bases lining up with TRBD1. Germline assignment: CDR1 LGHDT and CDR2 YNNKEL (reference sequence). V shed 5 bases and J 12 bases; nucleotides not matched to a gene: 9. The CDR3 is 12 residues long. CDR3 region: CASSNSGTAHTF. CDR3 in DNA: TGTGCCAGCAGCAACTCCGGGACAGCCCACACCTTC. The full variable domain, rest sourced from reference TRBV3-1 and TRBJ1-2, is DTAVSQTPKYLVTQMGNDKSIKCEQNLGHDTMYWYKQDSKKFLKIMFSYNNKELIINETVPNRFSPKSPDKAHLNLHINSLELGDSAVYFCASSNSGTAHTFGSGTRLTVV.

This clonotype turned up a few times. The chain links TRBV14 to TRBJ2-3, with 7 bases matching TRBD1. This CDR3 region has 15 residues. Germline CDR1 is SGHDN and CDR2 is FVKESK. The V gene end was trimmed by 3 bases and the J gene end by 2 bases; junction bases not matched to a gene: 5. CDR3 protein: CASSHRTGLTDTQYF. As DNA, the CDR3 is TGTGCCAGCAGCCACCGGACAGGCCTCACAGATACGCAGTATTTT.

Concerning this clonotype itself: At one of its ends the junction is not consistent with the germline gene, which may arise from a read error. The V and J genes are TRBV6-1 and TRBJ1-4, with 7 bases aligning to TRBD1. This CDR3 has 15 amino acids. Germline V gene lookup returns CDR1 MNHNS and CDR2 SASEGT. The DNA of the CDR3 is TGTGCCAGCAGATGGAGGGGGCCGTGGTCTGAAAAACTGTTTTTC. It encodes CASRWRGPWSEKLFF.

This clonotype is medium-sized within its sample. The chain uses TRBV20-1 and TRBJ2-7; D is possibly TRBD1 or TRBD2 (5 bases each). Trimming stripped 3 bases from V and 2 bases from J, with 5 bases between. Germline V lookup: CDR1 DFQATT, CDR2 SNEGSKA (reference sequence). The CDR3 is 11 residues long. Here the CDR3 reads CSARGPYEQYF. CDR3 DNA sequence: TGCAGTGCTAGGGGACCCTACGAGCAGTACTTC.

This clonotype appeared a single time. Compared with germline, one end of the junction differs, possibly owing to a read error. V is TRBV13 and J is TRBJ2-5, with 11 bases lining up with TRBD2. This CDR3 is 17 amino acids long. From germline, CDR1 is PRHDT and CDR2 FYEKMQ (reference sequence). The CDR3 reads CASSLGLGTSGQDTQYF. The CDR3 DNA reads TGTGCCAGCAGCTTAGGCCTCGGGACTAGCGGCCAAGATACCCAGTACTTC.

The chain links TRBV5-5 to TRBJ1-1; D not resolved. Looked up from germline, CDR1 is SGHKS and CDR2 is YYEKEE (reference sequence). V was shortened by 7 bases and J by 0 bases, with 13 bases between the two germline ends. This CDR3 is 14 amino acids long. The CDR3 region has the DNA TGTGCCAGCCAATATCAGAACATGAACACTGAAGCTTTCTTT. Translating gives CASQYQNMNTEAFF.

For this clonotype: A much larger clone lies one base from this, so it may be a read error. The V call is TRBV29-1, the J call TRBJ1-1; a weak D match, TRBD1 (5 bases). V gave up 6 bases and J gave up 5 bases, with 16 bases separating them. This CDR3 has 13 amino acids. Per germline, CDR1 SQVTM and CDR2 ANQGSEA. DNA of the CDR3: TGCAGCGTCGCCCTGGCCGGGGGGACTGAAGCTTTCTTT. Residues: CSVALAGGTEAFF.

This clonotype was detected many times. The rearrangement uses TRBV5-1 and TRBJ2-5; D call uncertain. V lost 4 bases and J lost 2, with 6 bases in between. Germline CDR1 reads SGHRS; CDR2 reads YFSETQ. The CDR3 runs 12 residues. CDR3 sequence (DNA): TGCGCCAGCAGCAGAAGTCAAGAGACCCAGTACTTC. This codes for CASSRSQETQYF.

At least ten counts were recorded for this clonotype. The chain carries TRBV18 and TRBJ2-5, with TRBD1 identical over 7 bases. CDR3 length: 14 residues. The germline V gene has CDR1 KGHSH and CDR2 LQKENI. Trimming removed 0 bases from V and 3 bases from J; junction bases left unmatched: 1. The CDR3 bases are TGTGCCAGCTCACCACCGGGACAGAAAGAGACCCAGTACTTC. It codes for CASSPPGQKETQYF.